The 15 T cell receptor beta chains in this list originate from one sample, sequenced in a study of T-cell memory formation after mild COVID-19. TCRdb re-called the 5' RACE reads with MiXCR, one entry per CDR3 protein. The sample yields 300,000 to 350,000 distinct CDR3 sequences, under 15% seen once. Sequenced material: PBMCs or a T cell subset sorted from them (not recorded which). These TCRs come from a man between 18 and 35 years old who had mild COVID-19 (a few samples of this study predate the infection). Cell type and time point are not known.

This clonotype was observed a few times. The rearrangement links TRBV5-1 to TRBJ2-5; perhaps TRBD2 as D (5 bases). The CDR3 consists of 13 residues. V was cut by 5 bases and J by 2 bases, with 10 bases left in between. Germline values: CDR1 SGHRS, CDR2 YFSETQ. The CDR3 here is CASRNPGQETQYF. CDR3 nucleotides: TGCGCCAGCAGGAACCCGGGGCAAGAGACCCAGTACTTC.

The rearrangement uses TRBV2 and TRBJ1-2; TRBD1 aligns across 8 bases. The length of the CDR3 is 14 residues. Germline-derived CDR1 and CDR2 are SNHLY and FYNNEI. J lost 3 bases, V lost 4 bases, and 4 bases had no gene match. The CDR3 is CASSGTGRDYGYTF. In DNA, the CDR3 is TGTGCCAGCAGTGGGACAGGGCGCGACTATGGCTACACCTTC.

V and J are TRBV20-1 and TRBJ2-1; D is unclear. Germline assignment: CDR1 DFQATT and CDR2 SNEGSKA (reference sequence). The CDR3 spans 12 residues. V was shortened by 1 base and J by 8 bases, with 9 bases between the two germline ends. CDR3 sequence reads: CSARVLGYEQFF. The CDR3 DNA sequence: TGCAGTGCTAGAGTGTTGGGCTATGAGCAGTTCTTC.

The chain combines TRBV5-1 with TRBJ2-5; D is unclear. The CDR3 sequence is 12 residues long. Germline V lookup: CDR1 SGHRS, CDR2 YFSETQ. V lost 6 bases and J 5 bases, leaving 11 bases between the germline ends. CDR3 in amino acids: CASKGSWETQYF. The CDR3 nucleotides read TGCGCCAGCAAGGGCAGTTGGGAGACCCAGTACTTC.

The CDR3 DNA sequence: TGTGCCAGTAGTCAGGAGCTGGGGCACACTGAAGCTTTCTTT. This translates into CASSQELGHTEAFF. The chain is built from TRBV19 and TRBJ1-1; D perhaps matches TRBD1 (5 bases). Germline lookup yields CDR1 LNHDA and CDR2 SQIVND (reference sequence). The CDR3 runs to 14 residues. V was trimmed by 5 bases and J by 3 bases, leaving 13 bases between them.

The CDR3 DNA reads TGTGCCATCAGTGAGTCTTATGCGACAGGGGGCGGGGACGGCTACACCTTC. Protein product: CAISESYATGGGDGYTF. The chain combines TRBV10-3 with TRBJ1-2; 10 bases map to TRBD1. The CDR3 contains 17 residues. CDR1 is ENHRY and CDR2 is SYGVKD in the germline V gene. Trimming took 0 bases from V and 8 from J; bases not matched to a gene: 12.

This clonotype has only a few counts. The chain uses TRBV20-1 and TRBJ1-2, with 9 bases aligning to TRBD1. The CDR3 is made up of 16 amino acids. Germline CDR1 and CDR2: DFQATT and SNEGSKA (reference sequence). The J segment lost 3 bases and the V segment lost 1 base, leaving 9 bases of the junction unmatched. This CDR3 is CSARADRGSWYYGYTF. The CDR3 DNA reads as TGCAGTGCTAGAGCCGACAGGGGGAGTTGGTACTATGGCTACACCTTC.

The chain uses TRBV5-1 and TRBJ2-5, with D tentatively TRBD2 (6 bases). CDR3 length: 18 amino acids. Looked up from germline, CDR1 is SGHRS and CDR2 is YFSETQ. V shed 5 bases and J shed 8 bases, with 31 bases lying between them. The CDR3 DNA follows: TGCGCCAGCAGACCTACGGGACCCCAAGTGCGGGCGGGAATCACCCAGTACTTC. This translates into CASRPTGPQVRAGITQYF.

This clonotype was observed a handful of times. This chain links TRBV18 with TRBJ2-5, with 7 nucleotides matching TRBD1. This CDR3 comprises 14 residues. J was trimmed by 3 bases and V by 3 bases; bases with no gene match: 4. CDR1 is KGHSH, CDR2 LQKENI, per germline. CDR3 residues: CASSPGTVKETQYF. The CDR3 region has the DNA TGTGCCAGCTCACCCGGGACAGTAAAAGAGACCCAGTACTTC.

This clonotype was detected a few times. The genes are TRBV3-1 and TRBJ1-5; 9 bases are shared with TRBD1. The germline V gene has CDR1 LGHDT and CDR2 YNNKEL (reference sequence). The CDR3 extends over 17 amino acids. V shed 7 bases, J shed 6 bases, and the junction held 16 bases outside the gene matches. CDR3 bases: TGTGCCAGCATCCGAGACAGGGGGGCGCAGGTCGGTCAGCCCCAGCATTTT. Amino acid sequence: CASIRDRGAQVGQPQHF.

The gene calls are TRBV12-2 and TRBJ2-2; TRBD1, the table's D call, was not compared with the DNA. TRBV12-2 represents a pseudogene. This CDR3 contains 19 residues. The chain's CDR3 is CASRPRPHRRRGSTGELFF. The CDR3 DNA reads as TGTGCAAGTCGCCCCCGACCACACCGCCGCCGGGGGTCGACCGGGGAGCTGTTTTTT.

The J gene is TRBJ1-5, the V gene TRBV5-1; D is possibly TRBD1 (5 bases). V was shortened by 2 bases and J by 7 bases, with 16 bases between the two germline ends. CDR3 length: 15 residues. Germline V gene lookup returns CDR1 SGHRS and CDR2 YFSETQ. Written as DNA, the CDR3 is TGCGCCAGCAGCTTCGGCCCCGGGGACGGCCAGCCCCAGCATTTT. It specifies CASSFGPGDGQPQHF.

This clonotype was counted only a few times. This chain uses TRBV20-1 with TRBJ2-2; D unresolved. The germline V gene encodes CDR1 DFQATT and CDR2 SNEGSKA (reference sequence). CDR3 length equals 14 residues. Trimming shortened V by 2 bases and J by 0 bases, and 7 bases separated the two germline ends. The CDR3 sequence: CSARPVSNTGELFF. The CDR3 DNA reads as TGCAGTGCTAGACCAGTCTCGAACACCGGGGAGCTGTTTTTT.

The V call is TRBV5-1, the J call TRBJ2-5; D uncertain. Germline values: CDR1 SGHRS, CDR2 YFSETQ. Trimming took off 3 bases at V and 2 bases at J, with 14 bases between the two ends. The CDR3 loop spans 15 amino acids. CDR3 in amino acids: CASSWLPGVQETQYF. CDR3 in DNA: TGCGCCAGCAGCTGGCTACCTGGGGTACAAGAGACCCAGTACTTC.

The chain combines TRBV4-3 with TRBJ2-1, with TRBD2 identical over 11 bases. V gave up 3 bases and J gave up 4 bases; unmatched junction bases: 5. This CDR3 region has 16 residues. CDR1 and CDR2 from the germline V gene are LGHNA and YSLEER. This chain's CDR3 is CASSQGTSGLYNEQFF. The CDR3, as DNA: TGCGCCAGCAGCCAGGGGACTAGCGGACTATACAATGAGCAGTTCTTC.